This T cell receptor (beta chain) was recovered during a study of blood T cells in healthy people across ages. Study-level information: About one barcoded TCR beta cDNA was captured per two T cells.

A second PCR of about 7 to 12 cycles used a sample-barcoded 5' primer and a J-beta primer mix. Each cDNA molecule received a tag from a template-switch adaptor that had 12 random nucleotides. TCRdb re-derived calls from the 5' RACE reads in MiXCR, one entry per CDR3 protein. The sample contains about 580,000 distinct CDR3 sequences, roughly 48% of which appear only once. Per germline, CDR1 MNHNY and CDR2 SVGAGI (reference sequence). This CDR3 is built from 12 residues. Trimming pared 7 bases from V and 0 bases from J, leaving 5 bases between. Details on this clonotype: A much larger clone sits a single nucleotide away, making a read error possible.

Sequencing was done on a sample of blood. The V call is TRBV6-6, the J call TRBJ2-3; D ambiguous. The TCR sequence derives from an elderly man in good health. In DNA form, the CDR3 reads TGTGCCAGCAATGGTAGCACAGATACGCAGTATTTT. It codes for CASNGSTDTQYF.